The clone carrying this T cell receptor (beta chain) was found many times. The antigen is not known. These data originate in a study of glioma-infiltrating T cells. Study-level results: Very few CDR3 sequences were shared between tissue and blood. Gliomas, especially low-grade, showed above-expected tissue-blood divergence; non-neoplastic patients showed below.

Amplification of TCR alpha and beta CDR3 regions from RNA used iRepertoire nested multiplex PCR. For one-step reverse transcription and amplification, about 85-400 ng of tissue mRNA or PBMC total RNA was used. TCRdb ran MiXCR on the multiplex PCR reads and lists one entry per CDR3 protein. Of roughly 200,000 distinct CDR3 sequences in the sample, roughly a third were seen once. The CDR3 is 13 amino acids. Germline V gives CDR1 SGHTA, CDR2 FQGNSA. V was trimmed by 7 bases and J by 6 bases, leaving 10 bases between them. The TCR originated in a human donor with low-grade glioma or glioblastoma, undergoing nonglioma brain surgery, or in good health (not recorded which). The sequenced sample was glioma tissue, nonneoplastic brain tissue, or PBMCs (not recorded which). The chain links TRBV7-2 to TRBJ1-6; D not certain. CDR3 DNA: TGTGCCAGCAAGGTCGGCGGTAATTCACCCCTCCACTTT. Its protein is CASKVGGNSPLHF.